The 21 T cell receptor beta chains presented below share a single source sample, sequenced in a study of T cell changes during pregnancy in multiple sclerosis. TCRdb keeps only in-frame clones here, not all; method: immunoSEQ multiplex PCR. The sample contains about 67,000 clones, 91% of which appear only once. Sequences were derived from peripheral blood, sampled in the first trimester of pregnancy. Receptor source: a female donor with multiple sclerosis, enrolled in a pregnancy study.

The chain couples TRBV5-1 to TRBJ2-7; D gene unclear. The V and J ends lost 1 base and 0 bases respectively, with 8 bases between them. CDR3 length: 14 residues. Germline lookup yields CDR1 SGHRS and CDR2 YFSETQ. CDR3 amino acids: CASSLKASSYEQYF. Here the CDR3 DNA reads TGCGCCAGCAGCTTGAAAGCCTCCTCCTACGAGCAGTACTTC.

The chain recombines TRBV7-3 with TRBJ2-2; 10 positions match TRBD1. This CDR3 is built from 15 residues. CDR1 and CDR2 (germline): SGHTA, FQGTGA. V dropped 5 bases and J dropped 4; count of bases not matched to a gene: 4. For the CDR3, the DNA is TGTGCCAGCAGCCTACGGACAGGGGGCACCGGGGAGCTGTTTTTT. It specifies CASSLRTGGTGELFF. The full variable domain, its missing parts supplied by reference TRBV7-3 and TRBJ2-2, is GAGVSQTPSNKVTEKGKYVELRCDPISGHTALYWYRQSLGQGPEFLIYFQGTGAADDSGLPNDRFFAVRPEGSVSTLKIQRTERGDSAVYLCASSLRTGGTGELFFGEGSRLTVL.

The chain couples TRBV7-2 to TRBJ2-5; maybe TRBD1 (5 bases). The V end was cut by 5 bases, the J end by 4 bases, with 11 bases between. The CDR3 runs to 13 residues. From germline, CDR1 is SGHTA and CDR2 FQGNSA. The CDR3 DNA reads TGTGCCAGCAGCAAGGGGTGGGGAGAGACCCAGTACTTC. This codes for CASSKGWGETQYF.

The genes are TRBV4-1 and TRBJ1-5; D gene unclear. The CDR3 runs to 14 residues. Germline CDR1 MGHRA, CDR2 YSYEKL. V was cut by 8 bases and J by 2 bases, with 13 bases left in between. The CDR3 spells CASEELPGNQPQHF. DNA for the CDR3: TGCGCCAGCGAAGAGCTCCCGGGCAATCAGCCCCAGCATTTT.

The chain is built from TRBV27 and TRBJ1-5, with D possibly matching TRBD1 (5 bases). The CDR3 is 17 amino acids. CDR1 MNHEY and CDR2 SMNVEV come from the germline V gene (reference sequence). Trimming shortened V by 8 bases and J by 7 bases, and 27 bases separated the two germline ends. This chain's CDR3 is CASVRPSGLLIGQPQHF. The CDR3 DNA reads as TGTGCCAGCGTGCGCCCCTCGGGACTCCTCATTGGACAGCCCCAGCATTTT.

V and J are TRBV19 and TRBJ2-6; 8 nucleotides match TRBD2. The length of the CDR3 is 16 residues. Germline assignment: CDR1 LNHDA and CDR2 SQIVND (reference sequence). With 8 bases clipped from V and 0 bases from J, the junction kept 6 bases outside the gene matches. The CDR3 bases are TGTGCCAGTGTCTCGGGAGGGCGCTCTGGGGCCAACGTCCTGACTTTC. It yields the protein CASVSGGRSGANVLTF. Full variable domain (outside the CDR3, taken from reference TRBV19 and TRBJ2-6): DGGITQSPKYLFRKEGQNVTLSCEQNLNHDAMYWYRQDPGQGLRLIYYSQIVNDFQKGDIAEGYSVSREKKESFPLTVTSAQKNPTAFYLCASVSGGRSGANVLTFGAGSRLTVL.

The CDR3 bases are TGTGCCAGCAGCTTTGGCACCCAAGAGACCCAGTACTTC. It translates to CASSFGTQETQYF. This chain joins TRBV5-6 and TRBJ2-5; D not resolved. CDR3 size: 13 residues. Germline loops: CDR1 SGHDT, CDR2 YYEEEE. The germline V and J ends were trimmed by 2 bases and 1 base, with 6 bases remaining between them.

This chain connects TRBV28 to TRBJ2-7; 10 positions agree with TRBD2. Germline V gene lookup returns CDR1 MDHEN and CDR2 SYDVKM. V shed 3 bases and J 6 bases; nucleotides not matched to a gene: 8. The CDR3 extends over 15 amino acids. The CDR3 region is CASSFQLAGVSEQYF. CDR3 sequence (DNA): TGTGCCAGCAGTTTCCAGCTAGCGGGAGTATCCGAGCAGTACTTC.

The chain recombines TRBV14 with TRBJ1-1; D gene unclear. Germline V gene sequence: CDR1 SGHDN, CDR2 FVKESK. Trimming left V 0 bases short and J 5 bases short, with 10 bases between. The CDR3 has 14 amino acids. The CDR3 sequence is CASSQDAGLTEAFF. DNA for the CDR3: TGTGCCAGCAGCCAAGATGCGGGTTTAACTGAAGCTTTCTTT. The full variable domain, its missing parts supplied by reference TRBV14 and TRBJ1-1, is EAGVTQFPSHSVIEKGQTVTLRCDPISGHDNLYWYRRVMGKEIKFLLHFVKESKQDESGMPNNRFLAERTGGTYSTLKVQPAELEDSGVYFCASSQDAGLTEAFFGQGTRLTVV.

The genes are TRBV5-5 and TRBJ1-1, with D hard to call. Between the trimmed V and J ends, which lost 3 bases and 1 base, there was a span of 13 bases. The CDR3 runs 15 residues. Looked up from germline, CDR1 is SGHKS and CDR2 is YYEKEE (reference sequence). CDR3 sequence reads: CASSYALGANTEAFF. CDR3 bases: TGTGCCAGCAGCTACGCCCTCGGAGCGAACACTGAAGCTTTCTTT.

The gene calls are TRBV7-9 and TRBJ2-3; TRBD1 is a possible D gene (6 bases). Germline V gene lookup returns CDR1 SEHNR and CDR2 FQNEAQ (reference sequence). Trimming stripped 4 bases from V and 9 bases from J, with 14 bases between. CDR3 length: 13 residues. As DNA, the CDR3 is TGTGCCAGCAGCTCAACCGGGACAAGAACGCAGTATTTT. As protein: CASSSTGTRTQYF.

This chain links TRBV28 with TRBJ1-4, with 8 bases fitting TRBD1. J lost 11 bases, V lost 6 bases, and 11 bases had no gene match. In germline, CDR1 is MDHEN, CDR2 SYDVKM. CDR3 length equals 14 residues. The CDR3 region is CASRLQGAAKKLFF. DNA of the CDR3: TGTGCCAGCAGGCTGCAGGGGGCGGCGAAGAAACTGTTTTTT.

The V gene is TRBV5-4, the J gene TRBJ1-6, with 9 nucleotides matching TRBD1. V shed 10 bases and J 8 bases; nucleotides not matched to a gene: 7. This CDR3 region has 13 residues. The V gene's germline CDR1 is SGHNT and CDR2 YYREEE (reference sequence). CDR3 in amino acids: CAGGDRADSPLHF. The CDR3 DNA follows: TGTGCCGGGGGGGACAGGGCTGATTCACCCCTCCACTTT.

This clone was recorded only once. This chain links TRBV6-1 with TRBJ2-7; no clear D. Germline V gives CDR1 MNHNS, CDR2 SASEGT. The CDR3 spans 13 residues. Trimming stripped 5 bases from V and 2 bases from J, with 10 bases between. The chain's CDR3 is CASSRRGTYEQYF. CDR3 bases: TGTGCCAGCAGTCGGCGCGGAACCTACGAGCAGTACTTC.

CDR3 residues: CASSISLPRGYTF. The CDR3 DNA reads TGTGCCAGTAGTATCTCGTTACCACGGGGCTACACCTTC. The chain combines TRBV19 with TRBJ1-2; D is uncertain. Germline assignment: CDR1 LNHDA and CDR2 SQIVND (reference sequence). The CDR3 runs 13 residues. V gave up 3 bases and J gave up 8 bases, with 13 bases separating them.

The DNA for the CDR3 is TGTGCCAGCAGCCGACAGGGGTCCTCCTACGAGCAGTACTTC. This codes for CASSRQGSSYEQYF. The chain employs TRBV7-6 and TRBJ2-7; 8 bases align to TRBD1. The V gene end was trimmed by 5 bases and the J gene end by 0 bases; junction bases not matched to a gene: 3. Germline CDR1 SGHVS, CDR2 FNYEAQ. The CDR3 sequence is 14 residues long.

The genes are TRBV4-1 and TRBJ1-4, with 9 positions matching TRBD1. The V segment lost 4 bases and the J segment 8 bases; nucleotides outside the gene matches: 8. The length of the CDR3 is 15 residues. Per the germline V gene, CDR1 is MGHRA and CDR2 is YSYEKL. CDR3 sequence (DNA): TGCGCCAGCAGCCTTCAGGACAGGGGTGGGGAAAAACTGTTTTTT. Translating gives CASSLQDRGGEKLFF.

The chain couples TRBV2 to TRBJ1-5, with TRBD1 matching 10 bases. The CDR3 length is 14 residues. Germline assignment: CDR1 SNHLY and CDR2 FYNNEI. Trimming removed 6 bases from V and 12 bases from J; junction bases left unmatched: 11. The CDR3 spells CASSLRAGTGDQHF. DNA of the CDR3: TGTGCCAGCAGCTTAAGAGCCGGGACAGGGGACCAGCATTTT.

The chain carries TRBV5-4 and TRBJ2-7, with 10 bases that match TRBD2. CDR1 SGHNT and CDR2 YYREEE come from the germline V gene (reference sequence). The CDR3 loop spans 15 amino acids. V lost 5 bases and J lost 3; bases outside the gene matches: 8. CDR3 coding DNA: TGTGCCAGCAGTGGGGGGGCTAGCGGGAGCTACGAGCAGTACTTC. Protein product: CASSGGASGSYEQYF.

The chain employs TRBV7-9 and TRBJ2-5; 7 bases agree with TRBD1. The germline V gene encodes CDR1 SEHNR and CDR2 FQNEAQ (reference sequence). V dropped 2 bases and J dropped 7; count of bases not matched to a gene: 7. The CDR3 has 14 amino acids. In DNA form, the CDR3 reads TGTGCCAGCAGCTTAACCACAGGGGAAGGGACCCAGTACTTC. Translating it yields CASSLTTGEGTQYF.

V usage is TRBV6-5 and J usage is TRBJ2-2; a weak D match, TRBD1 (6 bases). V lost 7 bases and J 3 bases, leaving 15 bases between the germline ends. The germline V gene has CDR1 MNHEY and CDR2 SVGAGI. The CDR3 extends over 15 amino acids. In DNA, the CDR3 is TGTGCCAGCACTTCTGGGGACACACACACCGGGGAGCTGTTTTTT. This gives the protein CASTSGDTHTGELFF.